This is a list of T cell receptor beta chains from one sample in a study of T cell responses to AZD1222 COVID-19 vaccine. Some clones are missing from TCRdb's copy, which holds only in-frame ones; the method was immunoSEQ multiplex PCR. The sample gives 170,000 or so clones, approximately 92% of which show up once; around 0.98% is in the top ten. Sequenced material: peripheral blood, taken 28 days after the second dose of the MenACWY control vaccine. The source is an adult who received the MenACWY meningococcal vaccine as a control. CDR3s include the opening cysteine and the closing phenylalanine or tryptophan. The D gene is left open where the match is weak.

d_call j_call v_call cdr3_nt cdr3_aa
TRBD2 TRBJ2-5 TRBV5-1 TGCGCCAGCAGCCGTAGCGGGGATGGAAAGACCCAGTACTTC CASSRSGDGKTQYF
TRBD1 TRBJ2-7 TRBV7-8 TGTGCCAGCAGCCTCCGTCCGGGACAGGGGTTTCCCTACGAGCAGTACTTC CASSLRPGQGFPYEQYF
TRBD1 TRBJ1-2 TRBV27 TGTGCCAGCAGCCGACAGGGGTACTATGGCTACACCTTC CASSRQGYYGYTF
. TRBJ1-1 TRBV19 TGTGCCAGTAGTACGGGACATTCCCTGGCGAACACTGAAGCTTTCTTT CASSTGHSLANTEAFF
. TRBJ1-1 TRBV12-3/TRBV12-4 TGTGCCAGCAGTTTGGGGACTGAAGCTTTCTTT CASSLGTEAFF
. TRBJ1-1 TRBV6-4 TGTGCCAGCAGTGTCCAGGGTGGCACTGAAGCTTTCTTT CASSVQGGTEAFF
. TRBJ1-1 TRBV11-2 TGTGCCAGCAGCTTTTCAGGGTTGAACACTGAAGCTTTCTTT CASSFSGLNTEAFF
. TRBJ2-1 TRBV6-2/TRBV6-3 TGTGCCAGCAGTTTGGTGGGCCTCTACAATGAGCAGTTCTTC CASSLVGLYNEQFF
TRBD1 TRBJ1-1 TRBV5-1 TGCGCCAGCAGCTTCACGCCAGGGGGATTAGGCACTGAAGCTTTCTTT CASSFTPGGLGTEAFF
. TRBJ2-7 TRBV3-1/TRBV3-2 TGTGCCAGCAGCCAAGGTGGGGTCGCCTACGAGCAGTACTTC CASSQGGVAYEQYF
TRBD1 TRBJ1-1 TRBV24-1 TGTGCCACCAGGGGACAGGGAAGCACTGAAGCTTTCTTT CATRGQGSTEAFF
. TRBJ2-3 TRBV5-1 TGCGCCAGCAGCTCTCATCAACCCACAGATACGCAGTATTTT CASSSHQPTDTQYF
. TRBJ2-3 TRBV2 TGTGCCAGCAGTACCCAGGCAGATACGCAGTATTTT CASSTQADTQYF
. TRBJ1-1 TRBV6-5 TGTGCCAGCAGTTACACCCTGACAGGTAGCACTGAAGCTTTCTTT CASSYTLTGSTEAFF
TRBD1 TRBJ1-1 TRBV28 TGTGCCAGCAGTTTAAGGGGACAGGGGGCTGCTTTCTTT CASSLRGQGAAFF
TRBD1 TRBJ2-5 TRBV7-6 TGTGCCAGCAGCAGACAGGGGAGCTCGGAGACCCAGTACTTC CASSRQGSSETQYF
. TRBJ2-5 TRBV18 TGTGCCAGCTCCCAGACTTCGGGGGAGACCCAGTACTTC CASSQTSGETQYF
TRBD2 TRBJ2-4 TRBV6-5 TGTGCCAGCAGTTACTTTCCTAGCGGGGGTGACATTCAGTACTTC CASSYFPSGGDIQYF
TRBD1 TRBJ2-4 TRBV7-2 TGTGCCAGCAGCTCCCCGGGACAGGGAATGAGCATTCAGTACTTC CASSSPGQGMSIQYF